Listed below are T cell receptor beta chains from one sample, sequenced in a study of CD8 T cells in ankylosing spondylitis. TCRdb re-called the 5' RACE reads through MiXCR, storing one row per CDR3 protein. Altogether under 250,000 distinct CDR3 sequences are present, roughly a third being singletons, with the ten largest covering about 4.2%. The sample was blood, either unsorted or a sorted T cell fraction (not recorded which). These receptor sequences come from a male donor with ankylosing spondylitis or in good health (not recorded which). The CDR3 runs from the conserved cysteine through the conserved F or W. D genes are given only for firm matches. Size is stated for part of the rows, as once, few or many counts, or as a class when the clone is expanded.

J gene: TRBJ2-5; V gene: TRBV7-2; clone size: .; D gene: .; CDR3 protein: CASSLGGRVSETQYF; CDR3 DNA: TGTGCCAGCAGCTTAGGGGGAAGGGTCAGTGAGACCCAGTACTTC
J gene: TRBJ2-1; V gene: TRBV12-3/TRBV12-4; clone size: .; D gene: .; CDR3 protein: CASSLGSKSYEQFF; CDR3 DNA: TGTGCCAGCAGTTTGGGCAGTAAGAGCTATGAGCAGTTCTTC
J gene: TRBJ2-3; V gene: TRBV7-2; clone size: few; D gene: .; CDR3 protein: CASSSTGYTDTQYF; CDR3 DNA: TGTGCCAGCAGCTCGACAGGATACACAGATACGCAGTATTTT
J gene: TRBJ1-6; V gene: TRBV20-1; clone size: .; D gene: TRBD1; CDR3 protein: CSARDPGQGTNSPLHF; CDR3 DNA: TGCAGTGCTAGAGACCCGGGACAGGGGACGAATTCACCCCTCCACTTT
J gene: TRBJ2-7; V gene: TRBV29-1; clone size: .; D gene: TRBD2; CDR3 protein: CSVTGLAGVYEQYF; CDR3 DNA: TGCAGCGTGACGGGACTAGCGGGGGTCTACGAGCAGTACTTC
J gene: TRBJ2-3; V gene: TRBV20-1; clone size: .; D gene: .; CDR3 protein: CSARDHGGSTDTQYF; CDR3 DNA: TGCAGTGCTAGAGATCATGGGGGAAGCACAGATACGCAGTATTTT
J gene: TRBJ2-5; V gene: TRBV27; clone size: .; D gene: .; CDR3 protein: CASSLSGSQETQYF; CDR3 DNA: TGTGCCAGCAGTTTATCGGGTTCCCAAGAGACCCAGTACTTC
J gene: TRBJ1-2; V gene: TRBV2; clone size: .; D gene: TRBD1; CDR3 protein: CASSRGGGPSYGYTF; CDR3 DNA: TGTGCCAGCAGCAGGGGAGGGGGCCCCTCCTATGGCTACACCTTC
J gene: TRBJ2-7; V gene: TRBV5-6; clone size: few; D gene: .; CDR3 protein: CASSFYSQALYEQYF; CDR3 DNA: TGTGCCAGCAGCTTTTACTCCCAGGCCCTCTACGAGCAGTACTTC
J gene: TRBJ2-7; V gene: TRBV11-2; clone size: .; D gene: TRBD2; CDR3 protein: CASSLASGGMYEQYF; CDR3 DNA: TGTGCCAGCAGCTTAGCTAGCGGGGGGATGTACGAGCAGTACTTC
J gene: TRBJ2-7; V gene: TRBV5-1; clone size: few; D gene: .; CDR3 protein: CASSFSGLLSYEQYF; CDR3 DNA: TGCGCCAGCAGCTTCTCGGGTTTGCTCTCCTACGAGCAGTACTTC
J gene: TRBJ2-2; V gene: TRBV6-5; clone size: few; D gene: .; CDR3 protein: CASSYGSTGELFF; CDR3 DNA: TGTGCCAGCAGTTATGGGAGCACCGGGGAGCTGTTTTTT
J gene: TRBJ2-1; V gene: TRBV6-1; clone size: .; D gene: TRBD2; CDR3 protein: CASSVAGGASSYNEQFF; CDR3 DNA: TGTGCCAGCAGTGTAGCGGGGGGCGCGAGCTCCTACAATGAGCAGTTCTTC
J gene: TRBJ2-1; V gene: TRBV10-1; clone size: .; D gene: TRBD1; CDR3 protein: CASSIPGQGHEQFF; CDR3 DNA: TGCGCCAGCAGTATTCCCGGACAGGGCCATGAGCAGTTCTTC
J gene: TRBJ2-1; V gene: TRBV7-2; clone size: .; D gene: TRBD2; CDR3 protein: CASSFTSGVYNEQFF; CDR3 DNA: TGTGCCAGCAGCTTCACTAGCGGGGTTTACAATGAGCAGTTCTTC
J gene: TRBJ2-1; V gene: TRBV5-1; clone size: .; D gene: .; CDR3 protein: CASSSGPDDGQFF; CDR3 DNA: TGCGCCAGCAGCTCTGGGCCGGACGATGGGCAGTTCTTC
J gene: TRBJ2-7; V gene: TRBV20-1; clone size: .; D gene: TRBD2; CDR3 protein: CSARGGGGAYEQYF; CDR3 DNA: TGCAGTGCTAGAGGAGGCGGGGGGGCCTACGAGCAGTACTTC
J gene: TRBJ2-1; V gene: TRBV10-3; clone size: .; D gene: .; CDR3 protein: CAISETAGASNEQFF; CDR3 DNA: TGTGCCATCAGTGAGACCGCGGGGGCCTCCAATGAGCAGTTCTTC
J gene: TRBJ1-3; V gene: TRBV6-1; clone size: .; D gene: TRBD1; CDR3 protein: CASSSLGTGSENTIYF; CDR3 DNA: TGTGCCAGCAGTAGCCTCGGGACAGGGTCTGAAAACACCATATATTTT
J gene: TRBJ1-4; V gene: TRBV29-1; clone size: few; D gene: .; CDR3 protein: CSASPVGGEKLFF; CDR3 DNA: TGCAGCGCCTCACCGGTCGGTGGGGAAAAACTGTTTTTT
J gene: TRBJ1-2; V gene: TRBV20-1; clone size: few; D gene: .; CDR3 protein: CSAPGTDAGTLNYGYTF; CDR3 DNA: TGCAGTGCCCCCGGTACGGATGCAGGGACCCTTAACTATGGCTACACCTTC
J gene: TRBJ2-2; V gene: TRBV5-4; clone size: few; D gene: TRBD2; CDR3 protein: CASRTRGDTGELFF; CDR3 DNA: TGTGCCAGCAGAACCCGGGGGGACACCGGGGAGCTGTTTTTT
J gene: TRBJ1-1; V gene: TRBV12-3/TRBV12-4; clone size: .; D gene: .; CDR3 protein: CASSLTVSGTEAFF; CDR3 DNA: TGTGCCAGCAGCCTGACGGTCAGTGGCACTGAAGCTTTCTTT
J gene: TRBJ1-4; V gene: TRBV5-5; clone size: .; D gene: .; CDR3 protein: CASSSISTNEKLFF; CDR3 DNA: TGTGCCAGCAGCTCGATATCAACTAATGAAAAACTGTTTTTT
J gene: TRBJ2-3; V gene: TRBV5-1; clone size: few; D gene: .; CDR3 protein: CASSGGRLDVADTQYF; CDR3 DNA: TGCGCCAGCAGCGGAGGGCGCCTCGATGTCGCAGATACGCAGTATTTT
J gene: TRBJ1-6; V gene: TRBV20-1; clone size: few; D gene: .; CDR3 protein: CSARAGTYNSPLHF; CDR3 DNA: TGCAGTGCTAGAGCAGGGACCTATAATTCACCCCTCCACTTT
J gene: TRBJ2-1; V gene: TRBV12-3/TRBV12-4; clone size: .; D gene: .; CDR3 protein: CASSFNSRGEQFF; CDR3 DNA: TGTGCCAGCAGTTTTAACAGTCGGGGTGAGCAGTTCTTC
J gene: TRBJ2-1; V gene: TRBV20-1; clone size: .; D gene: TRBD2; CDR3 protein: CSARARGKLVQTYNEQFF; CDR3 DNA: TGCAGTGCTAGAGCGCGGGGGAAATTAGTACAGACCTACAATGAGCAGTTCTTC
J gene: TRBJ2-2; V gene: TRBV20-1; clone size: few; D gene: .; CDR3 protein: CSATPGHQNTGELFF; CDR3 DNA: TGCAGTGCTACGCCGGGACACCAGAACACCGGGGAGCTGTTTTTT
J gene: TRBJ2-1; V gene: TRBV4-1; clone size: .; D gene: .; CDR3 protein: CASSLLGSEYNEQFF; CDR3 DNA: TGCGCCAGCAGCCTCCTTGGTTCAGAGTACAATGAGCAGTTCTTC
J gene: TRBJ1-1; V gene: TRBV18; clone size: once; D gene: .; CDR3 protein: CASSLQGWGTEAFF; CDR3 DNA: TGTGCCAGCTCACTTCAGGGTTGGGGCACTGAAGCTTTCTTT
J gene: TRBJ2-3; V gene: TRBV20-1; clone size: few; D gene: .; CDR3 protein: CSAGGARITDTQYF; CDR3 DNA: TGCAGTGCTGGCGGAGCCAGGATCACAGATACGCAGTATTTT
J gene: TRBJ2-7; V gene: TRBV12-3/TRBV12-4; clone size: .; D gene: .; CDR3 protein: CASSLGTGYEQYF; CDR3 DNA: TGCGCCAGCAGCTTGGGGACGGGTTACGAGCAGTACTTC
J gene: TRBJ2-7; V gene: TRBV12-3/TRBV12-4; clone size: few; D gene: TRBD1; CDR3 protein: CASSTGTGTYEQYF; CDR3 DNA: TGTGCCAGCAGTACCGGGACAGGCACCTACGAGCAGTACTTC
J gene: TRBJ2-3; V gene: TRBV12-3/TRBV12-4; clone size: .; D gene: .; CDR3 protein: CASSWALSTDTQYF; CDR3 DNA: TGTGCCAGCAGTTGGGCCCTTAGCACAGATACGCAGTATTTT
J gene: TRBJ2-1; V gene: TRBV29-1; clone size: few; D gene: TRBD1; CDR3 protein: CSVEIQGQAYDEQFF; CDR3 DNA: TGCAGCGTTGAAATCCAAGGACAGGCGTACGATGAGCAGTTCTTC
J gene: TRBJ2-1; V gene: TRBV11-2; clone size: few; D gene: .; CDR3 protein: CASSLSREQFF; CDR3 DNA: TGTGCCAGCAGCTTGTCCCGAGAGCAGTTCTTC
J gene: TRBJ2-1; V gene: TRBV28; clone size: .; D gene: TRBD2; CDR3 protein: CASLSSGPDNEQFF; CDR3 DNA: TGTGCCAGCCTAAGTAGCGGGCCTGACAATGAGCAGTTCTTC
J gene: TRBJ1-1; V gene: TRBV20-1; clone size: few; D gene: .; CDR3 protein: CSGGREWDEAFF; CDR3 DNA: TGCAGTGGGGGGAGGGAATGGGATGAAGCTTTCTTT
J gene: TRBJ2-7; V gene: TRBV6-1; clone size: .; D gene: TRBD1; CDR3 protein: CASSVPERPGTGKLHLNEQYF; CDR3 DNA: TGTGCCAGCAGTGTCCCCGAACGACCCGGGACAGGGAAATTACATCTCAACGAGCAGTACTTC
J gene: TRBJ1-1; V gene: TRBV6-5; clone size: few; D gene: .; CDR3 protein: CASSFGAEAFF; CDR3 DNA: TGTGCCAGCAGTTTTGGGGCTGAAGCTTTCTTT
J gene: TRBJ2-3; V gene: TRBV20-1; clone size: few; D gene: TRBD2; CDR3 protein: CSAREGSGGGDTQYF; CDR3 DNA: TGCAGTGCTAGAGAGGGTAGCGGGGGTGGAGATACGCAGTATTTT
J gene: TRBJ2-3; V gene: TRBV28; clone size: .; D gene: TRBD1; CDR3 protein: CASRGEGAGGDTDTQYF; CDR3 DNA: TGTGCCAGCAGGGGTGAGGGGGCAGGGGGCGACACAGATACGCAGTATTTT
J gene: TRBJ2-5; V gene: TRBV5-1; clone size: few; D gene: .; CDR3 protein: CASSPRVQETQYF; CDR3 DNA: TGCGCCAGCAGCCCCAGGGTCCAAGAGACCCAGTACTTC